This T cell receptor (beta chain) originates from a study of tumor-infiltrating lymphocytes in primary liver carcinoma. About the research overall: Staging placed the tumors at T1-T3 N0M0, and they measured roughly 4.2 to 10 cm across. General study findings and limits: The 250 largest clones made up significantly more of tumor than blood repertoires (p = 0.039). Present in all five tumor regions were only about 8-25% of the top clones.

Germline CDR1 reads SEHNR; CDR2 reads FQNEAQ (reference sequence). The CDR3 is 14 residues long. For each extraction, RNA and DNA were obtained together from approximately 20-30 mg of unsorted bulk tissue. Cases comprised patients with primary liver carcinoma who received surgical resection. From about 530 ng total RNA, TCR beta cDNA was generated with a primer in the constant region. It was through three nested multiplex PCR rounds of slightly modified ARM-PCR that TCR beta libraries arose. The opening two PCR rounds, 10 cycles each, paired TRBV1-TRBV30 forward primers with a C-beta reverse primer. MiXCR, applied by TCRdb to the multiplex PCR reads, yields one record per CDR3 protein. The data hold 150,000 to 200,000 distinct CDR3 sequences, with about 82% observed a single time. Worth noting for this clonotype: The target antigen is unknown. An end of the junction does not agree with germline; a read error may underlie this.

J is TRBJ1-6 and V is TRBV7-9, with TRBD1 identical over 7 bases. Sequencing was done on a sample of tumor tissue from primary liver carcinoma. The source is a man aged 40-49 years with primary liver carcinoma and hepatitis B virus infection. Here the CDR3 reads CASSPGTVSSPFHF. CDR3 in DNA: TGTGCCAGCAGCCCTGGGACAGTTAGTTCACCCTTCCACTTT.